This TCR beta chain was sequenced for a study of T cells in Graves' hyperthyroidism and ophthalmopathy. CDR1 MNHEY and CDR2 SVGAGI come from the germline V gene. Losses at the gene ends were 2 bases for V and 5 bases for J; bases not matched to a gene: 7. The CDR3 extends over 16 amino acids. The TCR beta CDR3 regions underwent amplification using RNA transcripts as the source. When the TCR CDR3 underwent first-round RT-PCR, the HTBI primer set was used. TCRdb reprocessed the multiplex PCR reads with MiXCR, giving one entry per CDR3 protein. This table holds hundreds of thousands of distinct CDR3 sequences, 15% to 20% found once.

The TCR sequence derives from a woman between 25 and 40 years old with Graves' hyperthyroidism. The chain combines TRBV6-5 with TRBJ2-7; 12 nucleotides match TRBD2. Sequenced input: blood. The CDR3 loop reads CASSYPTSGSFNEQYF. The CDR3 DNA reads as TGTGCCAGCAGTTACCCGACTAGCGGGAGCTTCAACGAGCAGTACTTC.